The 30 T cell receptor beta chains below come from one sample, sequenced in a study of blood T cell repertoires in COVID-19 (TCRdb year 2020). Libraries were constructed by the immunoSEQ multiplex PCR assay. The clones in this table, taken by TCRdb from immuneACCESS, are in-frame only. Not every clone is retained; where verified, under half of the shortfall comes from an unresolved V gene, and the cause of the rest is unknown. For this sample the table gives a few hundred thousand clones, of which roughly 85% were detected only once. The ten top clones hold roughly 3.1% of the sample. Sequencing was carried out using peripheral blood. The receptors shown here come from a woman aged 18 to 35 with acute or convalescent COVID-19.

CDR3 nucleotides: TGTGCCAGCAGCTTAGTCCCGGGGAGCTCCTACGAGCAGTACTTC. Protein sequence: CASSLVPGSSYEQYF. This sequence joins TRBV7-8 and TRBJ2-7; perhaps TRBD2 as D (5 bases). V lost 1 base to trimming and J lost 0 bases, with 10 bases between them. Per germline, CDR1 SGHVS and CDR2 FQNEAQ. The CDR3 totals 15 residues.

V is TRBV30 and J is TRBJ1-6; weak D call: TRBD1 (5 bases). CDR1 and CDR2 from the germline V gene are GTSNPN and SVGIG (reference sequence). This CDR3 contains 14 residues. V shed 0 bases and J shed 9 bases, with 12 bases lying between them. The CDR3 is CAWSVGSGGSPLHF. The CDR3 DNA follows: TGTGCCTGGAGTGTAGGGTCGGGGGGTTCACCCCTCCACTTT.

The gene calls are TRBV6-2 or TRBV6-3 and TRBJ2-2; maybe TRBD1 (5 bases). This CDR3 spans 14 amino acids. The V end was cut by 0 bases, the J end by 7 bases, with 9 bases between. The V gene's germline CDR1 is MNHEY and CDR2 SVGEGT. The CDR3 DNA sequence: TGTGCCAGCAGTTACTCGAACAGGCACGGGGAGCTGTTTTTT. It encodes CASSYSNRHGELFF.

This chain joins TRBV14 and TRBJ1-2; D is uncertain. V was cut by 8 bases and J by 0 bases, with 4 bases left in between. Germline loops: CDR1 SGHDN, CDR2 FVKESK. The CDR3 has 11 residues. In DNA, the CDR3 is TGTGCCAGCTCATCTAACTATGGCTACACCTTC. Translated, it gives CASSSNYGYTF.

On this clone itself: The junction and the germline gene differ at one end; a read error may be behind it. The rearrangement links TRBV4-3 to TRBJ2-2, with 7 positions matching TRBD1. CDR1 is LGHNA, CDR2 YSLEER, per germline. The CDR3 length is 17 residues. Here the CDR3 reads CASSQGRRTGNTGELFF. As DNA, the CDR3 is TGCGCCAGCAGTCAAGGCAGACGGACAGGGAACACCGGGGAGCTGTTTTTT.

The CDR3 DNA follows: TGTGCCAGCAGTGATAGCGGGAGCGGGTCCTACGAGCAGTACTTC. The encoded protein is CASSDSGSGSYEQYF. This chain connects TRBV2 to TRBJ2-7; 9 nucleotides match TRBD2. Germline V gives CDR1 SNHLY, CDR2 FYNNEI. The V segment lost 3 bases and the J segment 1 base; nucleotides outside the gene matches: 4. This CDR3 has 15 amino acids. Filled out from reference TRBV2 and TRBJ2-7, the complete variable domain reads EPEVTQTPSHQVTQMGQEVILRCVPISNHLYFYWYRQILGQKVEFLVSFYNNEISEKSEIFDDQFSVERPDGSNFTLKIRSTKLEDSAMYFCASSDSGSGSYEQYFGPGTRLTVT.

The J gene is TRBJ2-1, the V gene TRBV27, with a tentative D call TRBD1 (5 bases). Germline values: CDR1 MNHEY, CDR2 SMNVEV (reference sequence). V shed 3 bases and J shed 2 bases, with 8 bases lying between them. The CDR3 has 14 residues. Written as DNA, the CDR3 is TGTGCCAGCAGTTTTTCGACAGCCTACAATGAGCAGTTCTTC. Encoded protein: CASSFSTAYNEQFF.

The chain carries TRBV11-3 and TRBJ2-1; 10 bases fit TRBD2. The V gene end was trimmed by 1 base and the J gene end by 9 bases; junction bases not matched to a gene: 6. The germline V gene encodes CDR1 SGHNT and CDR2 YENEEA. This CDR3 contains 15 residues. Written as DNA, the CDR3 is TGTGCCAGCAGCTTAGCGCTAGCGGGAGTCGGTGAGCAGTTCTTC. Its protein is CASSLALAGVGEQFF.

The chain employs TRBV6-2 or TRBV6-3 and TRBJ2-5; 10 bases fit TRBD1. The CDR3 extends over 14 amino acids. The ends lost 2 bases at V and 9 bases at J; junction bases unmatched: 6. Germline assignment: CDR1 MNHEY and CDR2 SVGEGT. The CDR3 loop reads CASSYGQGVLPQYF. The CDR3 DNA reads TGTGCCAGCAGTTACGGACAGGGGGTTCTTCCCCAGTACTTC.

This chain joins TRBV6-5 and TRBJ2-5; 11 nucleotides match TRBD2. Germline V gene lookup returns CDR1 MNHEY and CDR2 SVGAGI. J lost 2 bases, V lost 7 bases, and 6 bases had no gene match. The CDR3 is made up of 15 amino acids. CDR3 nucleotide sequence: TGTGCCAGCACCCTGACTAGCGGGAAGCAAGAGACCCAGTACTTC. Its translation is CASTLTSGKQETQYF.

CDR3 loop: CASSPGTSGRARDTQYF. As DNA, the CDR3 is TGTGCCAGCAGCCCCGGGACTAGCGGGAGGGCCCGAGATACGCAGTATTTT. The chain has TRBV7-2 and TRBJ2-3, with 16 bases fitting TRBD2. CDR3 size: 17 residues. Trimming removed 5 bases from V and 5 bases from J; junction bases left unmatched: 7. Looked up from germline, CDR1 is SGHTA and CDR2 is FQGNSA.

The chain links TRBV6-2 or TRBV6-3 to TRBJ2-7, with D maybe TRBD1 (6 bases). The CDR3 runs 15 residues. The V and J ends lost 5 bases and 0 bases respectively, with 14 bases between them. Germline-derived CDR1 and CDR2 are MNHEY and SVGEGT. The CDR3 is CASSHRDVASYEQYF. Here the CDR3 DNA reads TGTGCCAGCAGTCACAGGGACGTTGCCTCCTACGAGCAGTACTTC.

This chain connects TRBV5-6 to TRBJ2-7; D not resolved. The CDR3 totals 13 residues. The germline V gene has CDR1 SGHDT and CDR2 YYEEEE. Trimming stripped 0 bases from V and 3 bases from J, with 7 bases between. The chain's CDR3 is CASSLESRYEQYF. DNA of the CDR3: TGTGCCAGCAGCTTGGAGTCGCGCTACGAGCAGTACTTC.

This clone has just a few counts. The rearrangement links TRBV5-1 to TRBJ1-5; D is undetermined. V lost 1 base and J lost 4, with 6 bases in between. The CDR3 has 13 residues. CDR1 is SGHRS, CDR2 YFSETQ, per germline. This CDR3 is CASSLSGNQPQHF. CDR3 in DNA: TGCGCCAGCAGCTTGTCAGGAAATCAGCCCCAGCATTTT.

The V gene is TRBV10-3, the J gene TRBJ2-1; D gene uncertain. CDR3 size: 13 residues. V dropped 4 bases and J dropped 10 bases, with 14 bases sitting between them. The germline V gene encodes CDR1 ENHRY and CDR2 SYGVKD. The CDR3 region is CAISGRDSWEQFF. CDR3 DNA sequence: TGTGCCATCAGTGGTAGAGACTCTTGGGAGCAGTTCTTC.

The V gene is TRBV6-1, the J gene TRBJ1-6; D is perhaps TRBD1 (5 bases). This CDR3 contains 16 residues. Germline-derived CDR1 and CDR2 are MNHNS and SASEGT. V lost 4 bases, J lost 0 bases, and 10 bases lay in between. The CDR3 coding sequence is TGTGCCAGCAGTGTCGACAGTTACTCCTATAATTCACCCCTCCACTTT. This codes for CASSVDSYSYNSPLHF.

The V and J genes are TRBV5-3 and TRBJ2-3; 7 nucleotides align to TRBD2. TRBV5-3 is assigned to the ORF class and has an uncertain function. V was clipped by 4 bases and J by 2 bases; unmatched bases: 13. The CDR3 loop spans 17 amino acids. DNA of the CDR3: TGTGCCAGAAGCCAAAGAGTGCTAGCGGCTACCACAGATACGCAGTATTTT. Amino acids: CARSQRVLAATTDTQYF.

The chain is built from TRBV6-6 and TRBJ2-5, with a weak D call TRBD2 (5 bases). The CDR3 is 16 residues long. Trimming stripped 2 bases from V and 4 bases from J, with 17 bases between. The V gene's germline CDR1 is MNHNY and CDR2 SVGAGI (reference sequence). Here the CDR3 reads CASSYPISGRGETQYF. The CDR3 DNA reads TGTGCCAGCAGTTACCCTATCTCCGGACGGGGAGAGACCCAGTACTTC.

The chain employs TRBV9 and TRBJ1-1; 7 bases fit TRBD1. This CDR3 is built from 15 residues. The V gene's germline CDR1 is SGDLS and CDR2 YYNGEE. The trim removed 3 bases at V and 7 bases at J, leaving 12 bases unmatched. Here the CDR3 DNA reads TGTGCCAGCAGCGGGTCGACAGGGTTGCGGGGTGAAGCTTTCTTT. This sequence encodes CASSGSTGLRGEAFF. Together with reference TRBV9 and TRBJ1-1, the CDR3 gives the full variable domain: DSGVTQTPKHLITATGQRVTLRCSPRSGDLSVYWYQQSLDQGLQFLIQYYNGEERAKGNILERFSAQQFPDLHSELNLSSLELGDSALYFCASSGSTGLRGEAFFGQGTRLTVV.

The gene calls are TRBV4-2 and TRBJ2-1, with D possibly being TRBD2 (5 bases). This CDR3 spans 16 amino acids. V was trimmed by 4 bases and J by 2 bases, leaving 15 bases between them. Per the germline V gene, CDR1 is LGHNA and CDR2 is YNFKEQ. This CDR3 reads CASSLLVDKTYNEQFF. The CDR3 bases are TGTGCCAGCAGCCTACTAGTCGATAAAACCTACAATGAGCAGTTCTTC.

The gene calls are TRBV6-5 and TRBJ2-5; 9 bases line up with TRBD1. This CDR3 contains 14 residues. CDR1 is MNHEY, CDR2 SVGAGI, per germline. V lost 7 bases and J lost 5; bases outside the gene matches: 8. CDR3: CASTVTGGAETQYF. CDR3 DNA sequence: TGTGCCAGCACCGTGACAGGGGGGGCTGAGACCCAGTACTTC.

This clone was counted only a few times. CDR3 bases: TGCAGCGTTGGACAGGGGGCCTACGAGCAGTACTTC. Its protein is CSVGQGAYEQYF. The rearrangement joins TRBV29-1 to TRBJ2-7; 9 positions agree with TRBD1. The CDR3 spans 12 residues. Trimming at V came to 4 bases and at J to 2 bases, leaving 0 bases not matched to a gene. Germline CDR1 SQVTM, CDR2 ANQGSEA.

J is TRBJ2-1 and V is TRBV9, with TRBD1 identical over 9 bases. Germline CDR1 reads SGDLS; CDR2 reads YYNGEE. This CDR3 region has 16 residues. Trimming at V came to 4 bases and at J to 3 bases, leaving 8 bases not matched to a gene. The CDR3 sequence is CASSQYSGQGYNEQFF. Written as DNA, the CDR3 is TGTGCCAGCAGCCAATATTCGGGACAGGGCTACAATGAGCAGTTCTTC.

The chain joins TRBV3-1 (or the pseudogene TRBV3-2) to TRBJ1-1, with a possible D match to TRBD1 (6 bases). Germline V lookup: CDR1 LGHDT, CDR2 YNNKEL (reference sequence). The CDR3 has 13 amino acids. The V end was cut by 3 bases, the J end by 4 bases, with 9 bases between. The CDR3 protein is CASSHQQGTEAFF. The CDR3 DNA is TGTGCCAGCAGCCACCAACAGGGCACTGAAGCTTTCTTT.

DNA of the CDR3: TGTGCCAGCAGTCGACAGAAAGCTAACTATGGCTACACCTTC. Translation: CASSRQKANYGYTF. The rearrangement uses TRBV5-4 and TRBJ1-2, with D possibly being TRBD1 (5 bases). There are 14 residues in the CDR3. Germline V gene data show CDR1 as SGHNT and CDR2 as YYREEE (reference sequence). V was shortened by 5 bases and J by 0 bases, with 11 bases between the two germline ends.

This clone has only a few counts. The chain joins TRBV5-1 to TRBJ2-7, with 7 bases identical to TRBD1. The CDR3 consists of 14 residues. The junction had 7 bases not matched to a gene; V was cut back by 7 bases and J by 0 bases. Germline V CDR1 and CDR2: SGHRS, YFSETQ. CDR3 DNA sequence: TGCGCCAGCTCCGGACAGGCGAGCTCCTACGAGCAGTACTTC. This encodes CASSGQASSYEQYF.

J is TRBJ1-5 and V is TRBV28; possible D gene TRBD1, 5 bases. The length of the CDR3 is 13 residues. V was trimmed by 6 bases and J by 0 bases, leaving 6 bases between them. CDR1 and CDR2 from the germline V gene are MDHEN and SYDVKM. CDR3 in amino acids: CASRGDSNQPQHF. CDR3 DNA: TGTGCCAGCAGAGGGGATAGCAATCAGCCCCAGCATTTT.

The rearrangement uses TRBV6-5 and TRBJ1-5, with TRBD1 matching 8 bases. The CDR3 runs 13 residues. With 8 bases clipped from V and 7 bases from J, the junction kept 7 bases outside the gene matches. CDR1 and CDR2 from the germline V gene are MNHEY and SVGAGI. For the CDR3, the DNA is TGTGCCAGCGCAACCGGGGACAGGCAGCCCCAGCATTTT. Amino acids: CASATGDRQPQHF.

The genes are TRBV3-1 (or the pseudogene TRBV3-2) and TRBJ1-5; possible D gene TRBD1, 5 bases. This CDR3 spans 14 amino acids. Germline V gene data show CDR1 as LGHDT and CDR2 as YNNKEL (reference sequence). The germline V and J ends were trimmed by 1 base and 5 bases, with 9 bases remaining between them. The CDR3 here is CASSQAGRHQPQHF. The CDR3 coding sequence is TGTGCCAGCAGCCAAGCAGGGAGGCATCAGCCCCAGCATTTT.

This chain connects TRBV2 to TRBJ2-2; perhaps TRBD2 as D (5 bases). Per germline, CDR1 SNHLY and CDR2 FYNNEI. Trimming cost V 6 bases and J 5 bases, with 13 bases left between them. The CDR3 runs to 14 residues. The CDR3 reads CASSRGVQTGELFF. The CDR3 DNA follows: TGTGCCAGCAGCCGGGGAGTGCAGACCGGGGAGCTGTTTTTT.